The sequence of this T cell receptor (beta chain) was determined in a study of blood T cell repertoires in COVID-19. This clone was seen only a few times. This CDR3 region has 15 residues. V was pared by 0 bases and J by 8 bases, with 5 bases of the junction left unmatched. Germline CDR1 SEHNR, CDR2 FQNEAQ (reference sequence). Produced via immunoSEQ multiplex PCR; TCRdb's table is partial and in-frame only. The sample includes just over 95,000 clones, roughly four fifths of them seen just once. Sequenced input: peripheral blood. The chain combines TRBV7-9 with TRBJ1-1; 11 bases agree with TRBD1. This TCR came from a man aged 55 to 69 with acute or convalescent COVID-19. DNA of the CDR3: TGTGCCAGCAGCTTAGCTAGGACAGGGGGCGGGGAAGCTTTCTTT. Translation: CASSLARTGGGEAFF.